The present TCR beta chain was sequenced within a study of T cell changes during pregnancy in multiple sclerosis. Only in-frame clones appear in the TCRdb table, and some are missing; sequencing was by immunoSEQ multiplex PCR. This table holds about 50,000 clones, 92% found once. Germline V CDR1 and CDR2: SGHDN, FVKESK. V lost 4 bases, J lost 1 base, and 13 bases lay in between. The CDR3 is 15 amino acids. Material: CD4+ T cells from peripheral blood mononuclear cells, obtained after pregnancy. This receptor was obtained from a female donor with multiple sclerosis, enrolled in a pregnancy study. The chain couples TRBV14 to TRBJ1-1; D is uncertain. The CDR3 DNA reads as TGTGCCAGCAGCCTTTTTCAGGCTGCGAACACTGAAGCTTTCTTT. This codes for CASSLFQAANTEAFF.